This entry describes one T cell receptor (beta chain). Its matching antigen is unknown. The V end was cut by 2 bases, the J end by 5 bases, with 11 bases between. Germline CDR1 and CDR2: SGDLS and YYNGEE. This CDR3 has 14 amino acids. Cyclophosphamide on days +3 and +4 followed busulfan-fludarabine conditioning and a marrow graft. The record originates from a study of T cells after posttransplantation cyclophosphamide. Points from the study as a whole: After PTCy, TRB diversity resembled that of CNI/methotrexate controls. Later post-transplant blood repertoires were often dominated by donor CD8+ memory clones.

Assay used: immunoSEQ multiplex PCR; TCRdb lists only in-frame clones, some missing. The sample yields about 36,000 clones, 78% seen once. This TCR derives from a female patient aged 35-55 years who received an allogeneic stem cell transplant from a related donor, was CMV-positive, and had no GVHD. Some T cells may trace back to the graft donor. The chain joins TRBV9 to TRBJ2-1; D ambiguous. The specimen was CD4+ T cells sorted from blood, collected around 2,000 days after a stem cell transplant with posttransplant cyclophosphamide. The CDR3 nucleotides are TGTGCCAGCAGCGTCAGCCCGCAGGACAATGAGCAGTTCTTC. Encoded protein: CASSVSPQDNEQFF.